This T cell receptor beta chain was sequenced for a study of blood T cell repertoires in COVID-19 (dated by TCRdb to the early 2020s). For the study in its entirety: Samples from collaborators originated in the United States, Italy and Spain and spanned both the acute and convalescent phases of COVID-19. The sample metadata nearly always contained a de-identified subject ID, COVID-19 status, age in years and sex. The prospective study material was composed of cDNA or gDNA derived from T cells, B-cell-depleted T cells, or PBMCs. Samples came from the ongoing ImmuneRACE study (first 160 participants) plus 1,254 subjects from 6 global collaborators. Where available, HLA class I and class II types were taken from metadata supplied by the sample provider and were not determined by assay-based typing. The repertoires were released in a freely available public database meant as a resource for research on the immune response to SARS-CoV-2. Subjects who had been exposed to COVID-19, were actively infected with it, or had recovered from it provided the deeply sampled blood TCRbeta repertoires that made up the dataset.

V ends up 5 bases short and J 0 bases short, with an unmatched junction base count of 23. In the germline V gene, CDR1 corresponds to SGHVS and CDR2 to FNYEAQ. Measured from the cysteine to the phenylalanine, the CDR3 is 22 residues long. Only the CDR3 portion is preserved as DNA: 66 bases, with reading frame beginning at the first base. The research as a whole found: The quantity of clinical and demographic metadata differed by source and by participant and was supplied without curation.

TCRbeta CDR3 regions were amplified from genomic DNA using the immunoSEQ Assay, a bias-controlled multiplex PCR. The paper's processing steps were these. The number of nucleated cells in each sample was estimated by amplification of reference gene primers within the assay. To quantify the absolute abundance of each unique TCRbeta CDR3 rearrangement, sequence reads were collapsed and filtered. For each sample, productive Simpson clonality was calculated as the square root of Simpson's diversity index over productive rearrangements. As stored in TCRdb, this immuneACCESS dataset retains in-frame rearrangements with V and J assigned. A fraction of the clones does not appear; measured against another copy, unresolved V genes explain less than half of the discrepancy, and the remainder lacks a known reason. The V and J calls and clone size are taken from that table; D and trimming were inferred from the DNA. The sample yields under 150,000 clones; 85% to 90% were counted once. The ten largest make up approximately 10% of the sample.

Comment on this clone: The specificity of this receptor is unknown. No base-level quality is on record; no much larger clone is a single base apart.

The collaborating institutions used their own protocols to collect whole blood in K2EDTA tubes. For TCRbeta analysis, collaborator samples were shipped as frozen whole blood, as isolated PBMCs, or as DNA extracted from either sample type. The V and J segments used are TRBV7-6 and TRBJ2-1; TRBD2 matches 9 bases in the middle. The clonotype comes from a man in his fifties or sixties with active or convalescent COVID-19. Sequencing was performed on peripheral blood. CDR3 region: CASSPPGKSAGGISSSYNEQFF. The DNA sequence is given as TGTGCCAGCAGCCCCCCGGGGAAGTCAGCGGGAGGAATTTCGAGCTCCTACAATGAGCAGTTCTTC.